Listed below are T cell receptor beta chains from one sample, sequenced in a study of T cell repertoires in cytomegalovirus infection. TCRdb called the reads again in MiXCR, with one record for every CDR3 protein. The table has around 230,000 distinct CDR3 sequences, about 7% seen once. Sequenced material: PBMCs. The receptors stem from a human donor in good health (CMV status not recorded). Some clones in this sample may be carry-over from other donors' samples. CDR3s include the opening cysteine and the closing phenylalanine or tryptophan. Each record gives: D gene, clone size, V gene, CDR3 length, J gene, CDR3 DNA, CDR3 protein. The D gene is left open where the match is weak. Clone size is shown for a subset of rows, as once, few, many or a class of expanded clone.

D gene: .
clone size: .
V gene: TRBV20-1
CDR3 length: 13
J gene: TRBJ1-1
CDR3 DNA: TGCAGTGGACCGAGGGGGGGGAACACTGAAGCTTTCTTT
CDR3 protein: CSGPRGGNTEAFF

D gene: .
clone size: many
V gene: TRBV7-8
CDR3 length: 15
J gene: TRBJ1-2
CDR3 DNA: TGTGCCAGCAGCTTAGGTGGGGCAGAAATTTATGGCTACACCTTC
CDR3 protein: CASSLGGAEIYGYTF

D gene: .
clone size: many
V gene: TRBV7-2
CDR3 length: 13
J gene: TRBJ1-5
CDR3 DNA: TGTGCCAGCAGCTTAGTTTCGTGGCAGCCCCAGCATTTT
CDR3 protein: CASSLVSWQPQHF

D gene: .
clone size: many
V gene: TRBV7-6
CDR3 length: 16
J gene: TRBJ2-2
CDR3 DNA: TGTGCCAGCAGCTCCCTAAACCGGGTCAACACCGGGGAGCTGTTTTTT
CDR3 protein: CASSSLNRVNTGELFF

D gene: .
clone size: many
V gene: TRBV7-2
CDR3 length: 13
J gene: TRBJ1-5
CDR3 DNA: TGTGCCAGCAGACCCCCCGGCAATCAGCCCCAGCATTTT
CDR3 protein: CASRPPGNQPQHF

D gene: TRBD2
clone size: .
V gene: TRBV2
CDR3 length: 15
J gene: TRBJ2-3
CDR3 DNA: TGTGCCAGCAGTCGGACTAGCGGGGAAGTAGATACGCAGTATTTT
CDR3 protein: CASSRTSGEVDTQYF

D gene: .
clone size: many
V gene: TRBV20-1
CDR3 length: 15
J gene: TRBJ1-6
CDR3 DNA: TGCAGTGCTGGCCGACAGAGCTCCTATAATTCACCCCTCCACTTT
CDR3 protein: CSAGRQSSYNSPLHF

D gene: .
clone size: many
V gene: TRBV7-9
CDR3 length: 19
J gene: TRBJ2-5
CDR3 DNA: TGTGCCAGCAGCCCGCGGCGGGTTTCATCTAACCAGTTACAAGAGACCCAGTACTTC
CDR3 protein: CASSPRRVSSNQLQETQYF

D gene: .
clone size: many
V gene: TRBV7-8
CDR3 length: 14
J gene: TRBJ2-2
CDR3 DNA: TGTGCCAGCAGCTTAGTGGTTCACACCGGGGAGCTGTTTTTT
CDR3 protein: CASSLVVHTGELFF

D gene: .
clone size: many
V gene: TRBV6-2/TRBV6-3
CDR3 length: 13
J gene: TRBJ1-1
CDR3 DNA: TGTGCCAGCAGTTACACGGACTCCACTGAAGCTTTCTTT
CDR3 protein: CASSYTDSTEAFF

D gene: .
clone size: many
V gene: TRBV7-2
CDR3 length: 16
J gene: TRBJ2-3
CDR3 DNA: TGTGCCAGCAGCTTAATCCGGGGCTATCCAACAGATACGCAGTATTTT
CDR3 protein: CASSLIRGYPTDTQYF

D gene: TRBD1
clone size: many
V gene: TRBV5-5
CDR3 length: 16
J gene: TRBJ1-5
CDR3 DNA: TGTGCCAGCAGCTCCGCCGGGACAGGGGGCGGTCAGCCCCAGCATTTT
CDR3 protein: CASSSAGTGGGQPQHF

D gene: TRBD2
clone size: many
V gene: TRBV19
CDR3 length: 16
J gene: TRBJ2-3
CDR3 DNA: TGTGCCAGTAGTCCCATGGGGGGGACCGTCACAGATACGCAGTATTTT
CDR3 protein: CASSPMGGTVTDTQYF